Following are 12 T cell receptor beta chains from one sample sequenced in a study of early T cells in non-severe SARS-CoV-2 infection. TCRdb analysed the 5' RACE reads with MiXCR anew, one entry per CDR3 protein. The sample lists more than 65,000 distinct CDR3 sequences, 4.6% occurring once. This specimen was whole blood, taken at baseline. These receptors were collected from an adult who was a healthcare worker with PCR-confirmed SARS-CoV-2 infection or an uninfected control (not recorded which). The donor label of this sample is uncertain.

This clonotype showed up many times. CDR3 coding DNA: TGTGCCAGCAGTTTCGCTCCAGGGGGTTATGGCTACACCTTC. Translated: CASSFAPGGYGYTF. The V gene is TRBV27, the J gene TRBJ1-2; 7 positions agree with TRBD1. CDR3 size: 14 residues. The V segment lost 3 bases and the J segment 5 bases; nucleotides outside the gene matches: 6. Germline assignment: CDR1 MNHEY and CDR2 SMNVEV (reference sequence).

This clonotype has only a few counts. The chain combines TRBV27 with TRBJ2-1, with 7 bases matching TRBD1. Germline values: CDR1 MNHEY, CDR2 SMNVEV (reference sequence). The CDR3 extends over 15 amino acids. V trimming: 3 bases; J trimming: 1 base; junction bases outside the gene matches: 3. CDR3 DNA sequence: TGTGCCAGCAGTTTGCCGGGACAGTCCTACAATGAGCAGTTCTTC. The encoded protein is CASSLPGQSYNEQFF.

This clonotype has a count of ten or more. V usage is TRBV7-8 and J usage is TRBJ1-2, with D tentatively TRBD1 (5 bases). Germline V gene data show CDR1 as SGHVS and CDR2 as FQNEAQ. Between the trimmed V and J ends, which lost 2 bases and 0 bases, there was a span of 10 bases. The CDR3 loop spans 15 amino acids. CDR3 region: CASSLLAGTNYGYTF. CDR3 DNA sequence: TGTGCCAGCAGCTTATTGGCAGGGACTAACTATGGCTACACCTTC. The whole variable domain, remainder taken from reference TRBV7-8 and TRBJ1-2, is GAGVSQSPRYKVAKRGQDVALRCDPISGHVSLFWYQQALGQGPEFLTYFQNEAQLDKSGLPSDRFFAERPEGSVSTLKIQRTQQEDSAVYLCASSLLAGTNYGYTFGSGTRLTVV.

This clonotype was counted at least ten times. The chain combines TRBV5-6 with TRBJ2-1, with a possible D match to TRBD2 (6 bases). Germline V lookup: CDR1 SGHDT, CDR2 YYEEEE. V lost 2 bases and J lost 3, with 12 bases in between. This CDR3 comprises 15 residues. CDR3 sequence: CASSFRGSGYNEQFF. The CDR3 coding sequence is TGTGCCAGCAGCTTTCGGGGTAGCGGCTACAATGAGCAGTTCTTC.

The chain is built from TRBV18 and TRBJ1-1; D is ambiguous. With 2 bases removed from V and 6 bases from J, the gap between germline ends came to 7 bases. Germline lookup yields CDR1 KGHSH and CDR2 LQKENI. The CDR3 is made up of 12 amino acids. DNA for the CDR3: TGTGCCAGCTCACCAACGTCCTCTGAAGCTTTCTTT. Translation: CASSPTSSEAFF.

This clonotype was detected ten times or more. The rearrangement joins TRBV24-1 to TRBJ2-3; 9 bases match TRBD2. CDR3 length equals 17 residues. Germline V gives CDR1 KGHDR, CDR2 SFDVKD. V dropped 9 bases and J dropped 4; count of bases not matched to a gene: 16. CDR3 sequence: CATLGSGGLPSADTQYF. CDR3 nucleotide sequence: TGTGCCACCCTCGGTAGCGGGGGCCTACCCAGCGCAGATACGCAGTATTTT.

This clonotype has a handful of counts. This rearrangement joins TRBV28 to TRBJ1-5; D is possibly TRBD1 (6 bases). V gave up 6 bases and J gave up 4 bases, with 16 bases separating them. Germline CDR1 and CDR2: MDHEN and SYDVKM. This CDR3 spans 15 amino acids. The CDR3 DNA sequence: TGTGCCAGCAGACCTGCAGGGGTCTCTAATCAGCCCCAGCATTTT. It translates to CASRPAGVSNQPQHF. Full variable domain (missing parts from reference TRBV28 and TRBJ1-5): DVKVTQSSRYLVKRTGEKVFLECVQDMDHENMFWYRQDPGLGLRLIYFSYDVKMKEKGDIPEGYSVSREKKERFSLILESASTNQTSMYLCASRPAGVSNQPQHFGDGTRLSIL.

The chain has TRBV13 and TRBJ2-4; possibly TRBD1 or TRBD2 for D (6 bases each). Per the germline V gene, CDR1 is PRHDT and CDR2 is FYEKMQ (reference sequence). The CDR3 is 13 residues long. The ends were cut back, 6 bases at V and 12 bases at J, with 18 bases in the middle. Here the CDR3 DNA reads TGTGCCAGCAGGGGTCAGGGCGGGGACACTCAGTACTTC. Residues: CASRGQGGDTQYF. Full variable domain (rest looked up from reference TRBV13 and TRBJ2-4): AAGVIQSPRHLIKEKRETATLKCYPIPRHDTVYWYQQGPGQDPQFLISFYEKMQSDKGSIPDRFSAQQFSDYHSELNMSSLELGDSALYFCASRGQGGDTQYFGAGTRLSVL.

The chain couples TRBV2 to TRBJ1-1; D uncertain. V was cut by 3 bases and J by 1 base, with 3 bases left in between. The CDR3 is made up of 12 amino acids. Germline CDR1 and CDR2: SNHLY and FYNNEI. This chain's CDR3 is CASSDRNTEAFF. The CDR3 region has the DNA TGTGCCAGCAGTGACCGGAACACTGAAGCTTTCTTT.

This clonotype was counted between two and nine times. The chain recombines TRBV6-6 with TRBJ1-1, with TRBD1 as a possible D gene (6 bases). Germline CDR1 and CDR2: MNHNY and SVGAGI (reference sequence). V was trimmed by 6 bases and J by 2 bases, leaving 13 bases between them. CDR3 length: 14 residues. CDR3 amino acids: CASSRTDSNTEAFF. For the CDR3, the DNA is TGTGCCAGCAGCAGGACAGACTCCAACACTGAAGCTTTCTTT.

This clonotype was recorded many times. The chain has TRBV12-3 or TRBV12-4 and TRBJ2-7; D is undetermined. The CDR3 runs to 12 residues. Trimming removed 6 bases at V and 4 bases at J, with 10 bases between. Here the CDR3 DNA reads TGTGCCAGCAGGAAGGTGGCATACGAGCAGTACTTC. Translation gives CASRKVAYEQYF.

This chain links TRBV3-2 with TRBJ1-3; the DNA was not used to check the table's D call, TRBD1. TRBV3-2 is a known pseudogene. This CDR3 has 15 residues. The CDR3 sequence is CASSQGWTRGNTIYF. CDR3 in DNA: TGTGCCAGCAGCCAAGGATGGACAAGAGGAAACACCATATATTTT.